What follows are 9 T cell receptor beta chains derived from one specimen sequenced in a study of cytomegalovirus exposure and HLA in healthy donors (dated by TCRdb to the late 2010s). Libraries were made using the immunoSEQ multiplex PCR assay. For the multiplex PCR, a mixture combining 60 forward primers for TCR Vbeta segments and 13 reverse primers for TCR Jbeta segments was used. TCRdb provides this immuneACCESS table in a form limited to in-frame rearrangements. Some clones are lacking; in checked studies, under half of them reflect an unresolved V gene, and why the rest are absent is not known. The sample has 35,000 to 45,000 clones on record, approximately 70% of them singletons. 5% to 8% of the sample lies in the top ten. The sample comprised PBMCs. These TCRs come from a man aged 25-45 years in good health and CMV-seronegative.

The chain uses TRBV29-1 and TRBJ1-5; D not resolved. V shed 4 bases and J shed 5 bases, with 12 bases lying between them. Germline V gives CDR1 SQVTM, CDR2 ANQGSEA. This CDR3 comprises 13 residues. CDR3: CSVGRDLDQPQHF. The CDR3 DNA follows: TGCAGCGTTGGTCGGGATCTGGATCAGCCCCAGCATTTT.

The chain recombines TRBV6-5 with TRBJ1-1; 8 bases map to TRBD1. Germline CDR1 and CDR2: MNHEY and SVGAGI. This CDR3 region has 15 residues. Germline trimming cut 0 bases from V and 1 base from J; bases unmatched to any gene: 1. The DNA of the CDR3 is TGTGCCAGCAGTTACTCCGGGACAGGGAACACTGAAGCTTTCTTT. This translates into CASSYSGTGNTEAFF.

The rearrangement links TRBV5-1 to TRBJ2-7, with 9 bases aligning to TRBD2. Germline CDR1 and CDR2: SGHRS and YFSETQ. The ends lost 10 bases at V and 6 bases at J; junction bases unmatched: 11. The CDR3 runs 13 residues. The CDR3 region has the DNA TGCGCCTCCGGGCGGGAGGGCCACGTCGAGCAGTACTTC. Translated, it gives CASGREGHVEQYF.

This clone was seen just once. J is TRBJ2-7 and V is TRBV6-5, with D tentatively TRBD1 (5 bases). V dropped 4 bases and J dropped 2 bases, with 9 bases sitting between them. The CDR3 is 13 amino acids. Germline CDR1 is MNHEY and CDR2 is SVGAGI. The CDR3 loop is CASSLDIAYEQYF. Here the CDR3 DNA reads TGTGCCAGCAGTTTGGACATAGCCTACGAGCAGTACTTC.

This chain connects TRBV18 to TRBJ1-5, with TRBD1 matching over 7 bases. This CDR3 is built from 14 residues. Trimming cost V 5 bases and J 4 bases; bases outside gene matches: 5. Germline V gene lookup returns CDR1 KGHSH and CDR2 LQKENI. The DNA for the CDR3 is TGTGCCAGCTCAGCCGGGACAGCTAATCAGCCCCAGCATTTT. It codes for CASSAGTANQPQHF.

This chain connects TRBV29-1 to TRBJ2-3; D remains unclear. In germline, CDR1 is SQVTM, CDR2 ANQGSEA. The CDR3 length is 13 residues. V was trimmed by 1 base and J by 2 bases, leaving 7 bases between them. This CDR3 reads CSVEGRHTDTQYF. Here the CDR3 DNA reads TGCAGCGTTGAAGGTCGACACACAGATACGCAGTATTTT.

The CDR3 loop is CASSSTDRGPAFF. CDR3 DNA sequence: TGTGCCAGCAGCTCCACGGACAGGGGGCCGGCTTTCTTT. The chain recombines TRBV7-9 with TRBJ1-1; 11 nucleotides align to TRBD1. V trimming: 4 bases; J trimming: 11 bases; junction bases outside the gene matches: 6. The CDR3 consists of 13 residues. Germline V gene data show CDR1 as SEHNR and CDR2 as FQNEAQ (reference sequence).

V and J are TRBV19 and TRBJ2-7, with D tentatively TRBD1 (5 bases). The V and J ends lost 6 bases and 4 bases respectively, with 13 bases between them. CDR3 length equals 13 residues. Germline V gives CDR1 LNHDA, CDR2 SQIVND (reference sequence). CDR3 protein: CASSDGHFYEQYF. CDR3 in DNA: TGTGCCAGTAGCGATGGACATTTTTACGAGCAGTACTTC.

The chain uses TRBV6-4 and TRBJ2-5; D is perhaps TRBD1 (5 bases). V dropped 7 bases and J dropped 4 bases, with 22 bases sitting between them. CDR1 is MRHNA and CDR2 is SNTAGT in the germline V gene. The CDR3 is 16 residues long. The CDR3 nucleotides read TGTGCCAGCACCGCCAATCCTAGGACACCGATAGAGACCCAGTACTTC. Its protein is CASTANPRTPIETQYF.